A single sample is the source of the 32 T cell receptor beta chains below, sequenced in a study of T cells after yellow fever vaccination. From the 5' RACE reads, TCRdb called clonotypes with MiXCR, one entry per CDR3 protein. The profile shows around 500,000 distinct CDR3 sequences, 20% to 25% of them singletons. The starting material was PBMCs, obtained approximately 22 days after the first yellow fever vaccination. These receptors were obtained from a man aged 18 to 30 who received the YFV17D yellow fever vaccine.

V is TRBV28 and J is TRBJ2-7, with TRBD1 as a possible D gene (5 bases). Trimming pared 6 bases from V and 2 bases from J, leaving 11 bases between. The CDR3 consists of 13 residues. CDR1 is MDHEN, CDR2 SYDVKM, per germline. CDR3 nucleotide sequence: TGTGCCAGCAGGGTCGGCAGGGCCTACGAGCAGTACTTC. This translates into CASRVGRAYEQYF.

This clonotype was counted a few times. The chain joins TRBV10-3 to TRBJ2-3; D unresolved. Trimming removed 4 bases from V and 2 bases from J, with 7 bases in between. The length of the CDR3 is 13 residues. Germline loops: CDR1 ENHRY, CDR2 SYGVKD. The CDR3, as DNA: TGTGCCATCAGTGTGACTTTCACAGATACGCAGTATTTT. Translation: CAISVTFTDTQYF.

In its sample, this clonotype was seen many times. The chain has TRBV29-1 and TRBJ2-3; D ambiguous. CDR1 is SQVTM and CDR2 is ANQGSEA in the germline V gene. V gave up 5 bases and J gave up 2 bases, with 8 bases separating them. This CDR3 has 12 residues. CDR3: CSVRRDTDTQYF. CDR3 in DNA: TGCAGCGTTAGGCGAGACACAGATACGCAGTATTTT.

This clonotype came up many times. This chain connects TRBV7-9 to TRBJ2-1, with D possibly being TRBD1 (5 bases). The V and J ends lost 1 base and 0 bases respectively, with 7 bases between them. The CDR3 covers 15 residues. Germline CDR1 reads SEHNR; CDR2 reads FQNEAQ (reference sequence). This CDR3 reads CASSLDGASYNEQFF. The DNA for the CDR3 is TGTGCCAGCAGCTTAGATGGGGCCTCCTACAATGAGCAGTTCTTC.

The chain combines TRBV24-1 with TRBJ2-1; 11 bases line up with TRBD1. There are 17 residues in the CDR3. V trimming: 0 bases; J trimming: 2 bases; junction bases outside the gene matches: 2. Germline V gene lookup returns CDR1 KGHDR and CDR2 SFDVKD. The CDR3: CATSDLSDRGPYNEQFF. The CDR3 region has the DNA TGTGCCACCAGTGATTTGTCGGACAGGGGGCCCTACAATGAGCAGTTCTTC.

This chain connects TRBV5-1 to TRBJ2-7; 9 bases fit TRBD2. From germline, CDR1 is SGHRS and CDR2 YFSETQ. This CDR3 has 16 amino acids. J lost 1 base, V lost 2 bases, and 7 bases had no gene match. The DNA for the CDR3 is TGCGCCAGCAGCTTAGCGGGGGGCGTCATATCCTACGAGCAGTACTTC. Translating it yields CASSLAGGVISYEQYF.

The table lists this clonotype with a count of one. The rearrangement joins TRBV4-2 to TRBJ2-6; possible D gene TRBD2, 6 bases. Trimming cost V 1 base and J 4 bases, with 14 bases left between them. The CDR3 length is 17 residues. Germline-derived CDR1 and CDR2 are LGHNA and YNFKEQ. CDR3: CASSQVAGFGGANVLTF. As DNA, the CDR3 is TGTGCCAGCAGCCAAGTGGCGGGATTTGGCGGGGCCAACGTCCTGACTTTC.

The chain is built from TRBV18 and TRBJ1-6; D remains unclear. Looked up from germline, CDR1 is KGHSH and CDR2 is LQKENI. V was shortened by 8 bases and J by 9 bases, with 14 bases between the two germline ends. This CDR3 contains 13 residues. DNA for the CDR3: TGTGCCAGCCAGCAAGGTGAGGGTTCACCCCTCCACTTT. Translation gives CASQQGEGSPLHF.

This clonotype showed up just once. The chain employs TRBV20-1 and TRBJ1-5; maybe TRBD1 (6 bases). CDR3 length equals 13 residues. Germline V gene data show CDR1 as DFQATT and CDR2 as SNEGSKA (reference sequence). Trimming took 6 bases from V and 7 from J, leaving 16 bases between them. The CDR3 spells CSAINRVGQPQHF. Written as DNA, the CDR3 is TGCAGTGCCATCAACAGGGTCGGGCAGCCCCAGCATTTT.

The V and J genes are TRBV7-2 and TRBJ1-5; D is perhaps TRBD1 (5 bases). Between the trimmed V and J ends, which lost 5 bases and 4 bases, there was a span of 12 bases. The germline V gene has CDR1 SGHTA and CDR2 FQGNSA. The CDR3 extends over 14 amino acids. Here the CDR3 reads CASSEGWGNQPQHF. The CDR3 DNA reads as TGTGCCAGCAGCGAAGGGTGGGGGAATCAGCCCCAGCATTTT.

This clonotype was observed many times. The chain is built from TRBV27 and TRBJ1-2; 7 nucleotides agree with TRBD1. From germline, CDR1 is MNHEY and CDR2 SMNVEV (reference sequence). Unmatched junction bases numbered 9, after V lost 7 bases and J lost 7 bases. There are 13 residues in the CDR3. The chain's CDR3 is CASKPGGAFGYTF. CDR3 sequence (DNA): TGTGCCAGCAAACCAGGGGGTGCTTTTGGCTACACCTTC.

DNA for the CDR3: TGCAGTGCTTTAAAGCGGGACGGCAACTATGGCTACACCTTC. Translating gives CSALKRDGNYGYTF. The J gene is TRBJ1-2, the V gene TRBV20-1; a weak D match, TRBD1 (5 bases). Germline loops: CDR1 DFQATT, CDR2 SNEGSKA (reference sequence). The CDR3 length is 14 residues. Trimming took 5 bases from V and 2 from J, leaving 15 bases between them.

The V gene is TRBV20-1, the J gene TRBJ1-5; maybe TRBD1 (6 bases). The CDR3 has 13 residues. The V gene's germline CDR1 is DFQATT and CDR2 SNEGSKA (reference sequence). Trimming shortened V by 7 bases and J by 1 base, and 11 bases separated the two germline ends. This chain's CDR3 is CSGRDRSNQPQHF. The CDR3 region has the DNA TGCAGTGGGCGAGACAGGAGCAATCAGCCCCAGCATTTT.

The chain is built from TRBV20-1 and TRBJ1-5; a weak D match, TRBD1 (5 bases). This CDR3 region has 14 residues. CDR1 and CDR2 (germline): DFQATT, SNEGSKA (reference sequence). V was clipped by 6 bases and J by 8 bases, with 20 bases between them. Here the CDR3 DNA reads TGCAGTGCCCCAGAAGGCGGGGCGACGGAGCCCCAGCATTTT. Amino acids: CSAPEGGATEPQHF.

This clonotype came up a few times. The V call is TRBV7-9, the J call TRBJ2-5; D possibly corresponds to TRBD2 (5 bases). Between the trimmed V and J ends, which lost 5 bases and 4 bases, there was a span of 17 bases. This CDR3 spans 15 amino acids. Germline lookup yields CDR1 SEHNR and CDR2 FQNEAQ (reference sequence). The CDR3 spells CASSPYTKGGETQYF. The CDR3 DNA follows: TGTGCCAGCAGCCCGTACACAAAAGGAGGAGAGACCCAGTACTTC.

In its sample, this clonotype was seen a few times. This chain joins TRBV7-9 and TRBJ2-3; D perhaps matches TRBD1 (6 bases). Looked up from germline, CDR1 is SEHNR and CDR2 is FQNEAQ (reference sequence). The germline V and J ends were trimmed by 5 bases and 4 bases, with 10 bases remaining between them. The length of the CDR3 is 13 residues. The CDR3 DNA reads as TGTGCCAGCAGCGTACAGGGTCCAGATACGCAGTATTTT. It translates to CASSVQGPDTQYF.

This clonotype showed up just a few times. CDR3 sequence reads: CATQMDSALDTQYF. CDR3 in DNA: TGTGCCACCCAGATGGATAGCGCCCTAGATACGCAGTATTTT. This sequence joins TRBV15 and TRBJ2-3, with a weak D call TRBD2 (5 bases). Trimming took 8 bases from V and 5 from J, leaving 17 bases between them. The CDR3 consists of 14 residues. CDR1 is LNHNV, CDR2 YYDKDF, per germline (reference sequence).

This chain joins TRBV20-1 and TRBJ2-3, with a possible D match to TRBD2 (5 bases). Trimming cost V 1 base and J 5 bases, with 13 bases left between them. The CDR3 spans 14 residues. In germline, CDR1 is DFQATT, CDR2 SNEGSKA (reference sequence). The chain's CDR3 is CSARAGIMGDTQYF. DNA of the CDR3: TGCAGTGCTAGAGCCGGGATAATGGGAGATACGCAGTATTTT.

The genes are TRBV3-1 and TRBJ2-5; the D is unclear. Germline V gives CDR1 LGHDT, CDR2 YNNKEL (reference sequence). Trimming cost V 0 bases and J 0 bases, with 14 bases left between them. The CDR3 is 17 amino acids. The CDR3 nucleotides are TGTGCCAGCAGCCAAGAGGAGACACTAAGAAACCAAGAGACCCAGTACTTC. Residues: CASSQEETLRNQETQYF.

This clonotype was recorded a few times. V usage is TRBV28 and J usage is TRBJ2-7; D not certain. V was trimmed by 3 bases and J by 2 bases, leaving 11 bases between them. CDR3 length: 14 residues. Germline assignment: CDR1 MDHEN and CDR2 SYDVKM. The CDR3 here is CASSFLGPAYEQYF. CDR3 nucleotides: TGTGCCAGCAGTTTCCTAGGCCCGGCCTACGAGCAGTACTTC.

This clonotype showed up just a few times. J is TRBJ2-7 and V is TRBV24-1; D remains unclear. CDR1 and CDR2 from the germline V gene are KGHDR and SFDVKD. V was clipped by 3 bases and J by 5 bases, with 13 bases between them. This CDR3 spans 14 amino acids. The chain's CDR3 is CATSDNDEPHEQYV. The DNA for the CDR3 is TGTGCCACCAGTGATAACGATGAACCCCACGAGCAGTACGTC.

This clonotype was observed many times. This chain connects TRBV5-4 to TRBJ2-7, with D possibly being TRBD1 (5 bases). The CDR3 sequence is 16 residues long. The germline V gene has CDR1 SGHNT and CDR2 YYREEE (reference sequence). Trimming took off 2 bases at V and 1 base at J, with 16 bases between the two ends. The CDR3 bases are TGTGCCAGCAGCTTTGGGTTTGACAGCCCATCCTACGAGCAGTACTTC. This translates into CASSFGFDSPSYEQYF.

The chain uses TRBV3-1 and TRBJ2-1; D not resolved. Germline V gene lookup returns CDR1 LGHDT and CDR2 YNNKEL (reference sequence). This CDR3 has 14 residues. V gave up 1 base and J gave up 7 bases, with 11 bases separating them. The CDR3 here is CASSQGSCYNEQFF. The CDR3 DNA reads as TGTGCCAGCAGCCAAGGCAGCTGTTATAATGAGCAGTTCTTC.

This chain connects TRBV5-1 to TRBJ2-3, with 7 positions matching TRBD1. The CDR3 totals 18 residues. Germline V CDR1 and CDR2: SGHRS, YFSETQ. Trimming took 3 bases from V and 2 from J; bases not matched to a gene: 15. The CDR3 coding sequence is TGCGCCAGCAGCTCGATCGCCGCCGACAGGGCCCCCACAGATACGCAGTATTTT. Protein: CASSSIAADRAPTDTQYF.

The CDR3 coding sequence is TGCGCCAGCAGCCAATGGGTTGTTGGACCCCCCCCGGAGCAGTTCTTC. It specifies CASSQWVVGPPPEQFF. The J gene is TRBJ2-1, the V gene TRBV4-1; D ambiguous. Germline V gives CDR1 MGHRA, CDR2 YSYEKL. This CDR3 has 16 residues. Trimming left V 2 bases short and J 10 bases short, with 21 bases between.

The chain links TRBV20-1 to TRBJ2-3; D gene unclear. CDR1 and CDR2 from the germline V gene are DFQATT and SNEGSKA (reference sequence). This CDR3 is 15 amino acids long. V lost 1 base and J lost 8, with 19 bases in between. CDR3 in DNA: TGCAGTGCTAGAGGGGCCGGGCCTCTCGAAAGTACGCAGTATTTT. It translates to CSARGAGPLESTQYF.

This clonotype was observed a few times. This chain's CDR3 is CAISVGLGNEQFF. The CDR3 DNA reads as TGTGCCATCAGTGTTGGATTGGGAAATGAGCAGTTCTTC. J is TRBJ2-1 and V is TRBV10-3; no clear D gene. The CDR3 is made up of 13 amino acids. Trimming took off 4 bases at V and 7 bases at J, with 11 bases between the two ends. Germline V lookup: CDR1 ENHRY, CDR2 SYGVKD.

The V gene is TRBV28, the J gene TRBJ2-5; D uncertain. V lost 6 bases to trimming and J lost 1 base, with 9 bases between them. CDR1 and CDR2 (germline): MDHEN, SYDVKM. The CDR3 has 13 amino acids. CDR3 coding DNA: TGTGCCAGCAGGAGAAGCTTCCAAGAGACCCAGTACTTC. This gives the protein CASRRSFQETQYF.

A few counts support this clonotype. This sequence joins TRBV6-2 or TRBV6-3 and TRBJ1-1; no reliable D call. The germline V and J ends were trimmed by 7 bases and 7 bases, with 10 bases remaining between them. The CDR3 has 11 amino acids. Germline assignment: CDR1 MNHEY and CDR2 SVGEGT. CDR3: CASTEYYEAFF. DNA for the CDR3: TGTGCCAGCACCGAATACTATGAAGCTTTCTTT.

The CDR3 bases are TGTGCCAGCAGCTCGCAGACTAGCGGGGCGACTAATGAGCAGTTCTTC. It encodes CASSSQTSGATNEQFF. The rearrangement uses TRBV11-2 and TRBJ2-1; 11 nucleotides agree with TRBD2. CDR1 is SGHAT, CDR2 FQNNGV, per germline. Germline trimming cut 4 bases from V and 7 bases from J; bases unmatched to any gene: 9. This CDR3 contains 16 residues.

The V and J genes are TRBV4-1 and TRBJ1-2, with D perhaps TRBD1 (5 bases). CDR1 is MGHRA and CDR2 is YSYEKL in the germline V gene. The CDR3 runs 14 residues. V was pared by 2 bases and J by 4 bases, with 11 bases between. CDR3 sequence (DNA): TGCGCCAGCAGCCAACAGGGTTTCAGCTATGGCTACACCTTC. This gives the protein CASSQQGFSYGYTF.

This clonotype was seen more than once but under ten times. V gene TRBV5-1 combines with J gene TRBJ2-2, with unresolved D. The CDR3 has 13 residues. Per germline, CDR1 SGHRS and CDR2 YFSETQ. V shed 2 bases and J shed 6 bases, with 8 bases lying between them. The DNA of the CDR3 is TGCGCCAGCAGCTTCGGGTTAGCCGGGGAGCTGTTTTTT. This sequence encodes CASSFGLAGELFF.